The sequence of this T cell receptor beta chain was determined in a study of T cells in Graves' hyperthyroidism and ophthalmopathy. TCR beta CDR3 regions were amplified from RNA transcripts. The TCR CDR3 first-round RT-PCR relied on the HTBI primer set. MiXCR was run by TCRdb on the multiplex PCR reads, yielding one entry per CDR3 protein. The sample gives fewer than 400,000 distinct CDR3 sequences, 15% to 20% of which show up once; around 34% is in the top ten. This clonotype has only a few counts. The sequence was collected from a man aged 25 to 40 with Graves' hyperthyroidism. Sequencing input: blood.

CDR3 sequence: CAIDIAARGGEDTQYF. CDR3 nucleotide sequence: TGTGCCATCGACATCGCAGCGAGGGGGGGCGAAGATACGCAGTATTTT. The V call is TRBV10-3, the J call TRBJ2-3, with a weak D call TRBD2 (7 bases). Germline loops: CDR1 ENHRY, CDR2 SYGVKD. Trimming left V 8 bases short and J 5 bases short, with 23 bases between. The CDR3 runs to 16 residues.